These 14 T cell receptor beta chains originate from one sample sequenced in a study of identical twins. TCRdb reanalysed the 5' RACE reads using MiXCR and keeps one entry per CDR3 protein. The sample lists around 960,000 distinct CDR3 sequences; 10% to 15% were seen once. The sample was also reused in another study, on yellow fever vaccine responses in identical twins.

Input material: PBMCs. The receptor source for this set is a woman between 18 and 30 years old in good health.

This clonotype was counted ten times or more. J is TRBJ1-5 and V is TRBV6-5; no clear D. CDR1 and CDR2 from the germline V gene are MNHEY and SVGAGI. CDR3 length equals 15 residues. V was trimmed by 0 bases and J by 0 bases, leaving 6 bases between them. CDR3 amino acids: CASSYSGNSNQPQHF. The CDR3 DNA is TGTGCCAGCAGTTACTCAGGGAATAGCAATCAGCCCCAGCATTTT.

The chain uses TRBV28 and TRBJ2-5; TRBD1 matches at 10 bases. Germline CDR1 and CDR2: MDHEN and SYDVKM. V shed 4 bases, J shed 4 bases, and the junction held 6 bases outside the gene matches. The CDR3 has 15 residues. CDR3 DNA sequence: TGTGCCAGCAGTTCCCCCCGGACAGGGGGAGAGACCCAGTACTTC. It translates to CASSSPRTGGETQYF.

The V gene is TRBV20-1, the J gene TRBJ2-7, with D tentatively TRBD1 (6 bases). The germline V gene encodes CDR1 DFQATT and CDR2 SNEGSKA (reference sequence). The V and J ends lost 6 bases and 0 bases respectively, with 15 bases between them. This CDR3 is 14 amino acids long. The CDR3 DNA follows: TGCAGTGCCAACAGGGCAATCAGCTCCTACGAGCAGTACTTC. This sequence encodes CSANRAISSYEQYF.

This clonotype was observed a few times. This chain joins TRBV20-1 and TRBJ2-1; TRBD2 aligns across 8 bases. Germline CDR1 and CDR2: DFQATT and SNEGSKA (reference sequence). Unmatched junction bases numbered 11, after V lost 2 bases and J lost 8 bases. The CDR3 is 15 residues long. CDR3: CSARPIAGQVYEQFF. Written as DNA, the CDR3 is TGCAGTGCTAGACCTATAGCGGGGCAAGTCTATGAGCAGTTCTTC.

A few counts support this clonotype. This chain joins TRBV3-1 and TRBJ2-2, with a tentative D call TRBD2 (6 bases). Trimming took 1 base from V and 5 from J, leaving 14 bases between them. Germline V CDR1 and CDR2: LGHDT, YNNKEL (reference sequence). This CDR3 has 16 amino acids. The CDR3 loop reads CASSQATHSGTGELFF. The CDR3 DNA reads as TGTGCCAGCAGCCAAGCAACTCATAGCGGAACCGGGGAGCTGTTTTTT.

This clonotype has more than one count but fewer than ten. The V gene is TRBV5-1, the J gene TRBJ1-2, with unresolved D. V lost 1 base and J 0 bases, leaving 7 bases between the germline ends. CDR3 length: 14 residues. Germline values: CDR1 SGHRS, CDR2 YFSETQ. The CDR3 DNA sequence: TGCGCCAGCAGCTTGCAAAGTACTAACTATGGCTACACCTTC. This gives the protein CASSLQSTNYGYTF. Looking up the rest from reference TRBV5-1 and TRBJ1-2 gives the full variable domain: KAGVTQTPRYLIKTRGQQVTLSCSPISGHRSVSWYQQTPGQGLQFLFEYFSETQRNKGNFPGRFSGRQFSNSRSEMNVSTLELGDSALYLCASSLQSTNYGYTFGSGTRLTVV.

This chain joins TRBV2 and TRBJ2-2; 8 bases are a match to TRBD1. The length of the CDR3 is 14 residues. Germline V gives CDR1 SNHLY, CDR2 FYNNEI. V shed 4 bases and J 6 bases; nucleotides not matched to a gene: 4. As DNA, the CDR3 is TGTGCCAGCAGTGCCAGGGGGCGACCCGGGGAGCTGTTTTTT. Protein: CASSARGRPGELFF.

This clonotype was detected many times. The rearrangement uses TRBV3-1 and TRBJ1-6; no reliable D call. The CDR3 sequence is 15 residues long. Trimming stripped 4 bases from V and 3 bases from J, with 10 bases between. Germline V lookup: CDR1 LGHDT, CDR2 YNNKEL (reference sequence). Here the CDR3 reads CASSPAGLYNSPLHF. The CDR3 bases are TGTGCCAGCAGCCCCGCGGGTCTCTATAATTCACCCCTCCACTTT.

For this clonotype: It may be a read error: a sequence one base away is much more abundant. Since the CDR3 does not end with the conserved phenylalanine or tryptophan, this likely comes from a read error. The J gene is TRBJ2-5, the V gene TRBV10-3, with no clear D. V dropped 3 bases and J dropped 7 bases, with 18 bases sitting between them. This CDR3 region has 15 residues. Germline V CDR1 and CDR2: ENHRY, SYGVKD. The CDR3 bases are TGTGCCATCAGTGACCCCCCGGGTGGGGATGGGACCCAGTACCTC. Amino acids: CAISDPPGGDGTQYL.

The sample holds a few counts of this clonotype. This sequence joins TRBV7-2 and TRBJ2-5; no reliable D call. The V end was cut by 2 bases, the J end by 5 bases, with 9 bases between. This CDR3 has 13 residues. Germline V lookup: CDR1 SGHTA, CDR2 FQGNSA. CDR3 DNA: TGTGCCAGCAGCTTAATCGGAAGGGAGACCCAGTACTTC. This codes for CASSLIGRETQYF.

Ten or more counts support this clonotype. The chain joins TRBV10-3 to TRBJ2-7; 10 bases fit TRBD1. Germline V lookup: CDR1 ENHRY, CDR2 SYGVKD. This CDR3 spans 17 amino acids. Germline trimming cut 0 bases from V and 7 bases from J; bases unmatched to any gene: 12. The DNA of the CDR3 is TGTGCCATCAGTGAGTCGAAGGGGGGACAGGGGATGAGTGAGCAGTACTTC. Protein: CAISESKGGQGMSEQYF.

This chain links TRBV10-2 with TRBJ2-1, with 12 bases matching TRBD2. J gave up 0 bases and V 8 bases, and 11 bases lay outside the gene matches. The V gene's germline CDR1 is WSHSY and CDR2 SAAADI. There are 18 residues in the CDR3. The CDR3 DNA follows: TGCGCCAGCCGACCTGGGCTAGCGGGGGGGAGCTCCTACAATGAGCAGTTCTTC. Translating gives CASRPGLAGGSSYNEQFF.

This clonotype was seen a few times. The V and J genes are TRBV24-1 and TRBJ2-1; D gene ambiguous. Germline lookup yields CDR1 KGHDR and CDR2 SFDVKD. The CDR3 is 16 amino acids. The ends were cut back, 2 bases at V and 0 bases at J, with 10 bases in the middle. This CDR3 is CATSDYKPSSYNEQFF. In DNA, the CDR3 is TGTGCCACCAGTGATTACAAACCTAGCTCCTACAATGAGCAGTTCTTC.

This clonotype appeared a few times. CDR3 sequence reads: CASSLDTYQETQYF. The CDR3 nucleotides are TGCGCCAGCAGCTTGGACACCTACCAAGAGACCCAGTACTTC. The chain employs TRBV5-1 and TRBJ2-5; D unclear. The V gene's germline CDR1 is SGHRS and CDR2 YFSETQ. This CDR3 region has 14 residues. The V end was cut by 0 bases, the J end by 0 bases, with 6 bases between.